This T cell receptor beta chain stems from a study of Ad26.COV2.S vaccination and SARS-CoV-2 variants. TCRdb keeps only in-frame clones here, not all; method: immunoSEQ multiplex PCR. The sample includes 410,000 or so clones, 92% of them seen just once. Study observations and caveats: After vaccination, substantial breadth of spike-specific CD8+ and CD4+ responses was reported. From the TCR breadth and depth analyses, total T cell responses may have been underestimated. Vaccinated and placebo-treated recipients had similar non-spike TCR breadth.

Specified treatment: over 15 received Ad26.COV2.S at low or high dose, single or two shots; roughly 5 received placebo; per-sample allocation not given. Specimen acquisition occurred on day 63 following the initial vaccine or placebo injection. The sample came from a Boston adult aged 18-55 years. This clone was picked up one time. Its specificity is unknown. This CDR3 has 13 residues. V lost 6 bases, J lost 6 bases, and 12 bases lay in between. Germline V CDR1 and CDR2: MDHEN, SYDVKM. The TCR originated in a person aged 18-60 years who received the Ad26.COV2.S COVID-19 vaccine or a placebo. This material consisted of peripheral blood, taken in a trial of Ad26.COV2.S vaccine versus placebo. The chain is built from TRBV28 and TRBJ1-5; D possibly corresponds to TRBD1 (5 bases). Here the CDR3 reads CASRDPGGQPQHF. In DNA, the CDR3 is TGTGCCAGCAGAGACCCGGGGGGTCAGCCCCAGCATTTT.